This TCR beta chain was observed in a study of PD-L1 blockade in urothelial cancer (dated by TCRdb to about 2017). Concerning the study at large: Every patient began therapy at some point between 2014 and 2015 and was given atezolizumab 1,200 mg intravenously every 3 weeks. About 90% of the roughly 30 patients were identified as males with urothelial cancer of bladder origin, and a prior smoking history was reported by 18 of 29 patients. Patients had an ECOG performance status of 0 or 1 and had received between 0 and 3 prior chemotherapy regimens. Blood samples were analyzed at 3 weeks after treatment start (second dose) and at 6 weeks after treatment start. Blood samples yielded a median of about 150,000 T cells and roughly 83,000 unique TCRs, with median clonality 0.080. An exploratory multi-omic analysis was conducted of the somatic, immune and clinical correlates of response to PD-L1 blockade with atezolizumab in urothelial cancer. Pretreatment tumor samples, along with matched peripheral blood collected serially before and after atezolizumab treatment, underwent TCR sequencing. Durable clinical benefit meant progression-free survival longer than 6 months, and TCR features were also tested against progression-free and overall survival. Whole exome sequencing and RNA sequencing of pretreatment tumors were performed alongside TCR sequencing in the same patients. Several patients achieved durable clinical benefit and 15 to 20 did not. Pretreatment blood TCR-seq was available for twenty-nine patients, at least one posttreatment blood collection was obtained for 25 or so patients, and tumor TCR-seq was available for 25 or so patients. Broader findings and caveats from the paper: Because the sample size was small (n ≈ 29) and many exploratory analyses were performed, the results are intended to be hypothesis-generating. A pretreatment peripheral blood TCR clonality below the median was linked to improved progression-free and overall survival. Greater expansion of tumor-associated TCR clones in peripheral blood 3 weeks after the start of treatment was observed in patients with durable benefit (n of about 20, p = 0.022).

About this clone itself: No antigen is known for it. Base qualities were left out, and no much larger clone turns up one base away.

The CDR3 starts with the cysteine, ends with the phenylalanine, and has 16 residues. The only DNA kept is the CDR3, 48 bases in frame from the first base. The germline V gene supplies CDR1 SGHAT and CDR2 FQNNGV. V is cut by 1 base and J by 8 bases, and the space between the germline ends is 20 bases. What the time point label conveys for this sample: peripheral blood 6 weeks after treatment start. The cohort comprised 25 to 35 patients with locally advanced or metastatic urothelial carcinoma treated at Memorial Sloan Kettering on a trial protocol. Peripheral blood mononuclear cells were collected pretreatment and during treatment, with between 1 and 8 total time points per patient. The Qiagen DNeasy Blood extraction kit was used to purify genomic DNA from total PBMCs and tumor samples. PBMCs were collected pretreatment and during treatment and were isolated and stored as previously described. Each PCR received spiked-in synthetic TCR analog templates so that absolute template abundance could be estimated from read counts. TCRbeta CDR3 regions were amplified from genomic DNA with bias-controlled V and J gene primers using the immunoSEQ assay. Sequencing of rearranged TCRbeta segments was done at approximately 20X coverage. The study's own analysis went as follows. Clustering was used to correct sequencing errors, and CDR3s were annotated against IMGT so that V, D and J genes could be assigned. Downstream analyses used only productive TCRbeta rearrangements, leaving out any out-of-frame or stop-codon sequences. Clonality was computed as one minus Shannon entropy normalized by the log of the number of unique productive sequences. Fisher's exact test with Benjamini-Hochberg correction, using a cutoff of adjusted p below 0.01, was how clones that differed between time points or between blood and tumor were identified. TCRdb obtained this table from immuneACCESS and retained in-frame rearrangements with V and J assigned. These tables miss some clones; where compared with another copy, unresolved V genes account for less than half of the shortfall, and the remainder is unexplained. The DNA was the basis for D and trimming; V, J and clone size are from that table. The table for this sample lists roughly 100,000 clones; 70% to 90% of them were counted only once. 8.4% of the sample is held by the ten biggest clonotypes.

Recombination connected TRBV11-2 to TRBJ2-5, and the D gene may be TRBD1, 6 bases matching. The material was PBMCs, obtained around atezolizumab (anti-PD-L1) treatment. The receptor's source is a man in his sixties or seventies with urothelial cancer. The DNA sequence is TGTGCCAGCAGCTTAGGGGACACATACTCAGGTGGAACCCAGTACTTC. It codes for CASSLGDTYSGGTQYF.